These 15 T cell receptor beta chains share one sample of origin, sequenced in a study of OX40 agonist ivuxolimab in advanced cancers. Library preparation employed the immunoSEQ multiplex PCR assay. Imported from immuneACCESS, the table was reduced by TCRdb to in-frame sequences with V and J called. These copies leave out some clones; in studies compared against another copy, an unresolved V gene accounts for under half, and the cause of the remainder is not known. The sample has 65,000 to 90,000 clones on record, approximately 90% of them singletons. Approximately 8% of the sample belongs to the ten largest clones. Sequenced material: CD4+ or CD8+ T cells sorted from blood, taken in a trial of the OX40 agonist ivuxolimab. Every receptor here comes from an adult with an advanced solid tumor such as melanoma, head and neck, liver or kidney cancer.

The genes are TRBV7-2 and TRBJ2-7, with D maybe TRBD1 (6 bases). Per germline, CDR1 SGHTA and CDR2 FQGNSA. Trimming stripped 0 bases from V and 0 bases from J, with 6 bases between. This CDR3 contains 14 residues. The CDR3: CASSLARGSYEQYF. As DNA, the CDR3 is TGTGCCAGCAGCTTAGCCAGGGGCTCCTACGAGCAGTACTTC.

The table lists this clone with a count of one. The V and J genes are TRBV10-3 and TRBJ1-1; 7 bases match TRBD1. With 7 bases clipped from V and 1 base from J, the junction kept 9 bases outside the gene matches. The CDR3 spans 15 residues. Germline V gene data show CDR1 as ENHRY and CDR2 as SYGVKD. CDR3 coding DNA: TGTGCCATCACAGAGTATTGGACAGGGAACACTGAAGCTTTCTTT. Translating gives CAITEYWTGNTEAFF.

The gene calls are TRBV6-5 and TRBJ2-1; D is undetermined. Per germline, CDR1 MNHEY and CDR2 SVGAGI. Trimming stripped 7 bases from V and 0 bases from J, with 10 bases between. This CDR3 has 14 residues. The CDR3 loop is CASNPASSYNEQFF. The CDR3 DNA follows: TGTGCCAGCAACCCTGCAAGCTCCTACAATGAGCAGTTCTTC.

The J gene is TRBJ1-2, the V gene TRBV27; TRBD1 agrees at 8 bases. CDR3 size: 16 residues. J was trimmed by 7 bases and V by 4 bases; bases with no gene match: 14. Germline values: CDR1 MNHEY, CDR2 SMNVEV (reference sequence). CDR3 protein: CASSSNTGGWVTGYTF. The CDR3 nucleotides read TGTGCCAGCAGTTCGAATACAGGGGGATGGGTAACTGGCTACACCTTC.

This sequence joins TRBV9 and TRBJ2-5; D remains ambiguous. The ends were cut back, 4 bases at V and 5 bases at J, with 12 bases in the middle. This CDR3 contains 13 residues. Germline CDR1 is SGDLS and CDR2 is YYNGEE. The CDR3 bases are TGTGCCAGCAGCAGGTGGGGTGGTGAGACCCAGTACTTC. Residues: CASSRWGGETQYF.

The CDR3 DNA follows: TGTGCCAGTAGTATTGGAGAAAAACTGTTTTTT. It yields the protein CASSIGEKLFF. The V gene is TRBV19, the J gene TRBJ1-4; D is uncertain. Trimming took off 3 bases at V and 8 bases at J, with 4 bases between the two ends. The CDR3 extends over 11 amino acids. Germline lookup yields CDR1 LNHDA and CDR2 SQIVND (reference sequence).

This rearrangement joins TRBV10-2 to TRBJ2-7; D call uncertain. Trimming left V 0 bases short and J 0 bases short, with 15 bases between. The V gene's germline CDR1 is WSHSY and CDR2 SAAADI. CDR3 length equals 17 residues. The chain's CDR3 is CASSESSTDLFSYEQYF. The DNA of the CDR3 is TGCGCCAGCAGTGAGTCGTCGACGGACCTGTTCTCCTACGAGCAGTACTTC.

V gene TRBV14 combines with J gene TRBJ1-4; D possibly corresponds to TRBD1 (5 bases). V was cut by 4 bases and J by 0 bases, with 18 bases left in between. In germline, CDR1 is SGHDN, CDR2 FVKESK. The CDR3 has 18 amino acids. The CDR3 spells CASSRDTTVLPTNEKLFF. The CDR3 nucleotides are TGTGCCAGCAGCCGTGACACGACAGTCCTACCAACTAATGAAAAACTGTTTTTT.

In this sample, this clone turned up once. The chain has TRBV5-1 and TRBJ2-7, with 8 nucleotides matching TRBD1. Germline loops: CDR1 SGHRS, CDR2 YFSETQ. The ends lost 0 bases at V and 3 bases at J; junction bases unmatched: 2. The length of the CDR3 is 14 residues. CDR3 in DNA: TGCGCCAGCAGCTTGGGGGGACAGGACTACGAGCAGTACTTC. Amino acid sequence: CASSLGGQDYEQYF. Based on the CDR3 plus reference TRBV5-1 and TRBJ2-7, the full variable domain is KAGVTQTPRYLIKTRGQQVTLSCSPISGHRSVSWYQQTPGQGLQFLFEYFSETQRNKGNFPGRFSGRQFSNSRSEMNVSTLELGDSALYLCASSLGGQDYEQYFGPGTRLTVT.

V usage is TRBV2 and J usage is TRBJ2-1; D is tentatively TRBD1 or TRBD2 (6 bases each). This CDR3 has 15 amino acids. Germline CDR1 and CDR2: SNHLY and FYNNEI. Trimming removed 3 bases from V and 2 bases from J, with 11 bases in between. CDR3 region: CASSDPGATYNEQFF. In nucleotides, the CDR3 is TGTGCCAGCAGTGATCCGGGGGCTACCTACAATGAGCAGTTCTTC.

By its share, this clone is medium-sized. The rearrangement joins TRBV6-4 to TRBJ2-1, with a tentative D call TRBD2 (5 bases). The CDR3 sequence is 16 residues long. Germline V gene lookup returns CDR1 MRHNA and CDR2 SNTAGT. The V and J ends lost 2 bases and 0 bases respectively, with 11 bases between them. The CDR3, as DNA: TGTGCCAGCAGTGACGAGGGCTCCTCCTCCTACAATGAGCAGTTCTTC. Protein: CASSDEGSSSYNEQFF.

The chain combines TRBV4-3 with TRBJ2-3; 8 bases are shared with TRBD2. Trimming at V came to 0 bases and at J to 6 bases, leaving 11 bases not matched to a gene. This CDR3 has 17 amino acids. CDR1 LGHNA and CDR2 YSLEER come from the germline V gene. CDR3 protein: CASSQDWDTSSGDTQYF. DNA for the CDR3: TGCGCCAGCAGCCAAGATTGGGACACCTCTAGCGGGGATACGCAGTATTTT.

The V call is TRBV7-9, the J call TRBJ2-3, with no clear D. The V gene lost 2 bases and the J gene lost 0 bases, with 15 bases spanning the gap. Germline CDR1 is SEHNR and CDR2 is FQNEAQ (reference sequence). The CDR3 runs 17 residues. The CDR3 loop is CASSLKNGWASTDTQYF. The CDR3, as DNA: TGTGCCAGCAGCTTAAAAAACGGATGGGCTAGCACAGATACGCAGTATTTT.

This clone was counted a single time. The chain recombines TRBV7-9 with TRBJ1-6, with D uncertain. The CDR3 totals 14 residues. V was trimmed by 6 bases and J by 10 bases, leaving 16 bases between them. CDR1 and CDR2 from the germline V gene are SEHNR and FQNEAQ (reference sequence). CDR3 sequence: CASSTFGVGSPLHF. The CDR3 nucleotides are TGTGCCAGCAGTACATTTGGGGTGGGGTCACCCCTCCACTTT.

The chain carries TRBV27 and TRBJ2-7; D might be TRBD1 or TRBD2, each matching 5 bases. V lost 8 bases, J lost 4 bases, and 6 bases lay in between. Germline CDR1 is MNHEY and CDR2 is SMNVEV (reference sequence). The CDR3 runs to 10 residues. The CDR3 DNA reads TGTGCCAGCGGGGGTTACGAGCAGTACTTC. This translates into CASGGYEQYF.